The rows below give T cell receptor beta chains drawn from one sample of a study of CD8+CD57+ T cells in acquired aplastic anemia. TCRdb reprocessed the reads via MiXCR and lists one record per CDR3 protein. The sample carries 400,000 to 450,000 distinct CDR3 sequences, around 68% recorded once. Specimen: sorted CD4+, CD8+, or CD8+CD57+ T cells (not recorded which) from PBMCs. The origin of the receptors is a human donor in good health, serving as a control. CDR3s include the opening cysteine and the closing phenylalanine or tryptophan. The D gene is left open where the match is weak. Only some rows state a clone size, as once, few, many or a class for expanded clones.

>TRBJ2-5|NA|TRBV19|few
TGTGCCAGCAGCACCCGCTGGGGCGCGTACGGGCAGTACTTC
CASSTRWGAYGQYF
>TRBJ1-2|TRBD1|TRBV4-1|NA
TGCGCCAGCAGCCAACGACAGGGAGGGCCGGACGGCTACACCTTC
CASSQRQGGPDGYTF
>TRBJ2-5|NA|TRBV7-6|many
TGTGCCAGCAGCCGTGTGGCCCAGGGAAGCCAAGAGACCCAGTACTTC
CASSRVAQGSQETQYF
>TRBJ1-6|TRBD1|TRBV5-5|once
TGTGCCAGCAGCTTGGCCCAGGGGGCCTATAATTCACCCCTCCACTTT
CASSLAQGAYNSPLHF
>TRBJ1-2|TRBD1|TRBV7-9|NA
TGTGCCAGCAGCCACAACCAAGGGGGCCGTGTTGGCTACACCTTC
CASSHNQGGRVGYTF
>TRBJ1-2|NA|TRBV27|NA
TGTGCCAGCACCCCTTCGTGGAATACTAACTATGGCTACACCTTC
CASTPSWNTNYGYTF
>TRBJ2-5|TRBD2|TRBV29-1|once
TGCAGCGTTGTGAGTAGCGGGAGGGAGACCCAGTACTTC
CSVVSSGRETQYF
>TRBJ1-1|NA|TRBV5-4|once
TGTGCCAGCAGCTTGGCCACCTCTAACACTGAAGCTCTCTTT
CASSLATSNTEALF
>TRBJ1-2|NA|TRBV5-1|many
TGCGCCAGCAAGGACAGTAGAAACTATGGCTACACCTTC
CASKDSRNYGYTF
>TRBJ1-6|TRBD1|TRBV11-1|many
TGTGCCAGCAGTGGACAGGAGGTAGGTTCACCCCTCCACTTT
CASSGQEVGSPLHF